The sequence of this T cell receptor beta chain was determined in a study of cytomegalovirus exposure and HLA in healthy donors (TCRdb year 2017). With respect to the entire study: In an earlier analysis of under 600 of the donors, 276 Gb of sequence data and 90 million to 130 million unique TCR beta sequences from 150 million to 200 million T cells were reported. Rather than drawing on any new phenotypic data, the later analysis identified candidate immune exposures from TCR beta sequences and the way those sequences occurred across donors. Among the roughly 400 genotyped donors, around 81% belonged to the genetic ancestry cluster associated with self-reported Caucasian donors. To predict cytomegalovirus infection status, the study combined high-throughput TCR immunosequencing, statistical association of individual TCRs with disease status, and machine learning. The number of typed donors differed by locus: about 629-640 for A, B, C, DRB1 and DQB1; 500 to 550 for DQA1; roughly 600 for DPA1; and some 450 for DPB1. Among under 450 genotyped donors of the cohort, an average of around 240,000 unique TCR beta nucleotide sequences were sequenced per donor, roughly 18% of them non-productive. Every repertoire in the discovery cohort had been generated on one and the same sequencing platform. Genome-wide SNP genotypes for about 65% of the roughly 670 donors were used in a later genetic analysis, which treated that subset as a discovery cohort. HLA typing covered class I and class II loci at four-digit resolution. Four to six DR-DQ haplotypes were handled as single units for association and clustering, since linkage in the cohort was strong. Along with the roughly 670-subject first cohort, a separate validation cohort of some 130 different subjects was used. Alongside the repertoire data, information on donor age, sex, ethnicity and CMV serostatus was compiled. The study aimed to test whether signatures of past pathogen exposure could be identified by cataloging public T cell receptors. To decide whether each TCR beta V gene segment behaved as functional or pseudogenic, an earlier analysis of some 600 of the donors relied on high-throughput TCR beta sequencing. To study patterns of TCR occurrence, a later analysis re-analyzed previously published TCR beta repertoires from just over 650 donors and added high-resolution HLA genotyping. Approximately 330 gigabases of sequencing data and 70 million to 95 million unique TCR sequences made up an early release that covered under 750 HLA-typed donors. Using immunosequencing, the study profiled T cell repertoires from fewer than 850 subjects and related those repertoires to cytomegalovirus serostatus.

The cohort was made up of hundreds of healthy bone marrow donors. All cohort members were sampled while nominally healthy, although unrecorded immune exposures were likely present. The donor was CMV seronegative and was included in the group of around 320 seronegative cohort members. A peripheral blood sample was collected from each donor, and TCR beta sequencing was performed on peripheral blood mononuclear cells. Genomic DNA extraction from the blood cell samples was performed with the Qiagen DNeasy Blood Extraction Kit. A word on this clone: Its target antigen remains unknown. No per-base quality is available; no much larger clone lies one base away.

The method behind the library was the immunoSEQ multiplex PCR assay. The multiplex PCR relied on a mix of 60 forward primers for TCR Vbeta segments and 13 reverse primers for TCR Jbeta segments. Amplification of the CDR3 region of rearranged TCR beta genes was performed with a multiplex PCR assay on genomic DNA. Amplified TCR beta libraries were sequenced as 87-base-pair reads on the Illumina HiSeq System. Concerning the study's data processing: In a later analysis, 80 million or so unique TCR beta chains were counted across the 500 to 850 repertoires, and roughly 11 million of these chains were shared by at least two donors. Raw reads were error-corrected and collapsed into unique sequences by a nearest-neighbor algorithm in which closely related sequences were merged to remove PCR and sequencing errors. To assign V, D and J gene segments, CDR3 sequences were aligned to IMGT reference sequences. Each retained sequence needed at least a six-nucleotide match to both a V gene segment and a J gene segment. A rearrangement was called productive if the CDR3 had no stop codons and remained in frame with V and J, and every other rearrangement was called non-productive. Following IMGT convention, CDR3 was defined as the stretch from the second conserved V-encoded cysteine up to the conserved J-encoded phenylalanine. The earlier analysis of around 640 of the donors excluded sequences that lacked an unambiguous match to a single V gene segment. In an earlier analysis of approximately 590 of the donors, a V segment was called functional when productive rearrangements were above 56.7%, and segregating when the standard deviation between donors exceeded 5%. To diagnose cytomegalovirus status from the catalog of TCR beta chain sequences, a statistical classification framework was built. V and J gene assignment, in a later analysis, came from comparing TCR nucleotide sequences with IMGT/GENE-DB human TR gene sequences. Using the TCRdist pipeline, a later analysis assigned CDR3 sequences along with most-parsimonious VDJ recombination scenarios. In a later analysis, each TCR beta chain was defined by its CDR3 amino acid sequence together with its V-gene family, and reads lacking a unique V-gene family were excluded. To address suspected cross-contamination and a sequencing artifact, a later analysis removed under 600 highly shared, low-generation-probability nucleotide sequences. For each public chain, a later analysis derived a clonal expansion index from normalized ranks of inferred template counts within each repertoire. In a later analysis, generation probabilities were computed using a VDJ recombination model fitted to out-of-frame rearrangements, and the results were checked against IGoR. A later analysis scored TCR-TCR, TCR-HLA and TCR-CMV co-occurrence with hypergeometric tests, applying a repertoire-size bias correction to TCR pairs. In a later analysis, false discovery rates were estimated by permuting HLA or CMV assignments 20 times. In a later analysis, co-occurring TCRs were grouped with DBSCAN, and TCRdist sequence similarity was added when clustering was performed within HLA-allele-positive subsets. Repertoires with fewer than 30,000 or more than 120,000 public chains, plus five repertoires with anomalous nucleotide sharing, were excluded from co-occurrence clustering. The table comes from immuneACCESS by way of TCRdb, which keeps in-frame sequences with V and J called. Part of the clones is missing from these tables; in studies checked, under half for an unresolved V gene and the rest for unknown reasons. V and J calls and clone size follow that table, whereas D and trimming were derived from the DNA. The sample table records around 180,000 clones; over 75% of these occur just once. 2% to 2.5% of the sample goes to the ten largest clones.

The paper's findings and limits, for the study overall: The authors suggested that the approach could potentially be generalized to other disease states and immunological phenotypes. The classifier was reported to diagnose cytomegalovirus status with high specificity and sensitivity in both the original and validation cohorts. According to a later analysis, TCR association rates differed among HLA loci, with DRB1 alleles showing the most associated TCRs and HLA-C alleles showing the fewest. Correlated functional status among segregating V segments might reflect linkage disequilibrium, but an unknown experimental factor could not be ruled out. In an earlier analysis of approximately 590 of the donors, most TCR beta V segments appeared in productive rearrangements about 90% or about 30% of the time, broadly matching IMGT annotations. A later analysis reported that several top co-occurrence clusters appeared linked to parvovirus B19, influenza, CMV and Epstein-Barr virus. The only immune exposure information available for the cohort was CMV serostatus. In a later analysis, HLA-associated TCR beta chains were found to be more clonally expanded and to have lower generation probabilities than equally common non-associated chains. A further reported finding was that TCR beta sequences accurately predicted the HLA-A and HLA-B alleles for most subjects in the first cohort. The earlier analysis of approximately 560 of the donors excluded 15 to 20 rarely observed V segments, including chromosome 9 orphons, because counts were too low. While some public TCRs were present in many individuals, most TCR sequences turned up only very rarely across donors. Roughly uniform sequencing depth across donors was assumed in presence/absence analyses, although this assumption may not hold. In a later analysis, about 17,000 TCR beta sequences were associated with specific HLA alleles at a false discovery rate of 0.05. A few of the identified cytomegalovirus-associated TCR beta chains were confirmed in vitro to be specific for cytomegalovirus antigens. Because HLA typing was unavailable for some donors at each locus, only the typed subset was used in association tests. The study listed 150 to 200 TCR beta chains as associated with cytomegalovirus. Assigning TCR associations to individual alleles was difficult when HLA alleles, especially DR and DQ, strongly co-occurred. Most CMV-associated TCR beta chains appeared to be HLA-restricted in a later analysis, and the HLA associations seemed to be driven largely by CMV exposure. In this cohort, only TCR beta chains were sequenced, and detectable features were limited by the absence of alpha or paired-chain data. A later genetic analysis associated a missense DCLRE1C variant with V-gene and J-gene trimming of TCR beta chains, and an independent cohort replicated the association. In a later genetic analysis, fewer N-insertions in productive TCRs were reported among donors in an Asian-associated ancestry cluster than the 666-donor mean. A cluster of highly shared sequence variants was judged likely to represent a technical artifact of the sequencing pipeline.

The sample taken for sequencing was PBMCs. This TCR derives from a man aged 60-69 years in good health and CMV-seronegative.

Read as DNA, the sequence is TGTGCCAGCAGCCTAACAGGGTCGGGCAAAAACATTCAGTACTTC. It translates as CASSLTGSGKNIQYF. The chain is encoded by TRBV11-2 joined to TRBJ2-4; TRBD1 is perhaps the D gene, given 6 matching bases. The trim is 5 bases for V and 3 bases for J, with a gap of 14 bases between the germline ends. The CDR3 numbers 15 residues from cysteine through phenylalanine. CDR3 DNA is the only sequence kept; it has 45 bases, read in frame from the first base. Taken from the germline V gene, the CDR1 and CDR2 loops are SGHAT and FQNNGV.